This T cell receptor (beta chain) emerged from a study of cytomegalovirus exposure and HLA in healthy donors. Study results and caveats: It was reported that the classifier diagnosed cytomegalovirus status with high specificity and sensitivity in both the original and validation cohorts. The authors enumerated over 150 TCR beta chains as linked to cytomegalovirus. Under in vitro conditions, three CMV-associated chains were confirmed as specific for CMV antigens. The TCR clusters that emerged in the first cohort tended, a later analysis found, to co-occur in the approximately 110 validation repertoires.

The repertoire was sequenced with immunoSEQ multiplex PCR; TCRdb's copy has only in-frame clones and lacks some. The sample has around 180,000 clones; roughly 88% are singletons. About this clone: The antigen is undetermined.

The source is a woman under 30 in good health and CMV-seronegative. The sample consisted of PBMCs.

The CDR3 DNA follows: TGTGCCAGCAGCCCCTCAGGGGGGGGAAACACCATATATTTT. It translates to CASSPSGGGNTIYF. The chain employs TRBV14 and TRBJ1-3, with 7 bases identical to TRBD1. Germline-derived CDR1 and CDR2 are SGHDN and FVKESK. Trimming removed 4 bases from V and 4 bases from J; junction bases left unmatched: 4. CDR3 length: 14 residues.